The entry below gives a single TCR beta chain sequence along with its context. This entry is derived from a study of blood T cell repertoires in COVID-19. In the study overall: Whether acute or convalescent, the COVID-19 samples came from the United States, Italy and Spain. Nucleic acid was either cDNA or gDNA, and it came from T cells, B-cell-depleted T cells, or PBMCs.

The authors' processing: Nucleated cell counts were estimated from reference gene primer amplification. Assay used: immunoSEQ multiplex PCR; TCRdb lists only in-frame clones, some missing. V and J calls and clone size are given by that table; D and trimming were obtained from the DNA. Of 450,000 to 500,000 clones in the sample, approximately 83% were seen once. V was clipped by 7 bases and J by 2 bases, with 6 bases between them. From germline, CDR1 is MNHEY and CDR2 SVGAGI. The CDR3 runs to 13 residues. V usage is TRBV6-5 and J usage is TRBJ2-6; D is unclear. The source material was peripheral blood. This TCR was sampled from a human donor in a cohort sampled during active COVID-19. For the CDR3, the DNA is TGTGCCAGCAAACTGCCTGGGGCCAACGTCCTGACTTTC. Its translation is CASKLPGANVLTF.